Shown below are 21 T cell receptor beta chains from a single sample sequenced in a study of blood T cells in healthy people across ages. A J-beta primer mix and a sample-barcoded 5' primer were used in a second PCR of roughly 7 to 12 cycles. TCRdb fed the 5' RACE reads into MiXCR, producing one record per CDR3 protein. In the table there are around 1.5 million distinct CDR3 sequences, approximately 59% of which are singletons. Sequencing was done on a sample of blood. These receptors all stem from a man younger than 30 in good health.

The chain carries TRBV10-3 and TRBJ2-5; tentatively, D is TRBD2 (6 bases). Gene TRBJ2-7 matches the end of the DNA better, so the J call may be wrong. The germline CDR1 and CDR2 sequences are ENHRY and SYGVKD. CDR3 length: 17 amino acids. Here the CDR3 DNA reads TGTGCCATCAGTGAGTCGATGGGTCGGGACGGGGGATACGAGCAGTACTTC. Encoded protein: CAISESMGRDGGYEQYF.

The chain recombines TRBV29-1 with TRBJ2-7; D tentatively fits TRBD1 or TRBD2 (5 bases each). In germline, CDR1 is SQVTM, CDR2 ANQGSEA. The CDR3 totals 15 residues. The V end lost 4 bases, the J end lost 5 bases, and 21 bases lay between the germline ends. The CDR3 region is CSVVPGIGAGDEQYF. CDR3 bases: TGCAGCGTTGTGCCTGGAATCGGGGCCGGGGACGAGCAGTACTTC.

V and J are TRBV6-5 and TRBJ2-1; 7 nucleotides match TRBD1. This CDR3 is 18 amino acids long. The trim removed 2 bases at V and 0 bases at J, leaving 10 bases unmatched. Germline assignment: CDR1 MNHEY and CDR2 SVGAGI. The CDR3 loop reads CASSYETGAWGSYNEQFF. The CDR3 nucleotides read TGTGCCAGCAGTTACGAAACAGGGGCGTGGGGCTCCTACAATGAGCAGTTCTTC.

The CDR3 spells CASNLYRGNTEAFF. The CDR3 DNA follows: TGTGCCAGCAACCTCTATAGGGGGAACACTGAAGCTTTCTTT. This chain joins TRBV12-3 or TRBV12-4 and TRBJ1-1; tentative D call: TRBD1 (5 bases). There are 14 residues in the CDR3. Trimming removed 7 bases at V and 1 base at J, with 13 bases between.

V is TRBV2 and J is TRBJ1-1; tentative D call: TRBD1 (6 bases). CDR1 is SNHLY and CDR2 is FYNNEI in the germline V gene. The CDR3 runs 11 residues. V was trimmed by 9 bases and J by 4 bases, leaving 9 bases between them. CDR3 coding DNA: TGTGCCAGAGGGGGGGGCACTGAAGCTTTCTTT. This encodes CARGGGTEAFF.

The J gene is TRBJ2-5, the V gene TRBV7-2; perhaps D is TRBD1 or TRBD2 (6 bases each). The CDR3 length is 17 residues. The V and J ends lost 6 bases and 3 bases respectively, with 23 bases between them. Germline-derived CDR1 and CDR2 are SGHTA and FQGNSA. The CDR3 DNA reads TGTGCCAGCAGGGTGGGGTGGGGGGCAAGAATTAAAGAGACCCAGTACTTC. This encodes CASRVGWGARIKETQYF.

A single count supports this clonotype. For the CDR3, the DNA is TGTGCCAGCAGTTTAGAGGGGGGGAACGAGCAGTACTTC. Its translation: CASSLEGGNEQYF. This chain uses TRBV12-3 or TRBV12-4 with TRBJ2-7; maybe TRBD2 (7 bases). The CDR3 runs to 13 residues. V lost 1 base, J lost 5 bases, and 9 bases lay in between.

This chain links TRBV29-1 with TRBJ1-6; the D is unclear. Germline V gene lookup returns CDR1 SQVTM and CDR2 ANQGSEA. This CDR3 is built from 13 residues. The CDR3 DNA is TGCACCTTGACTGTTCTTCTTAATTCACCCCTCCACTTT. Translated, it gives CTLTVLLNSPLHF.

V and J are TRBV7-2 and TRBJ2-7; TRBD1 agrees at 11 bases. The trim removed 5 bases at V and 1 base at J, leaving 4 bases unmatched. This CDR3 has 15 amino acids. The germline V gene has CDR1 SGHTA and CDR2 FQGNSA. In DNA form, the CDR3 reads TGTGCCAGCAGCAGGGACAGGGGGTTTTCCTACGAGCAGTACTTC. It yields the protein CASSRDRGFSYEQYF.

The CDR3 DNA sequence: TGTGCCAGCAGCTACAGTATGACAAATGAGCAGTTCTTC. As protein: CASSYSMTNEQFF. The chain is built from TRBV7-2 and TRBJ2-1; the D is unclear. The length of the CDR3 is 13 residues. V lost 4 bases and J 7 bases, leaving 11 bases between the germline ends. The germline V gene has CDR1 SGHTA and CDR2 FQGNSA.

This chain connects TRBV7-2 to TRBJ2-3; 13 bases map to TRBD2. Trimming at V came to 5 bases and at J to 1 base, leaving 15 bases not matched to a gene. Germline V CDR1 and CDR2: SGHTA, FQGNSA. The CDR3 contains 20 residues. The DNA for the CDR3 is TGTGCCAGCAGCCCCTGGACTAGCGGGGGAAGAGAGCTACGCACAGATACGCAGTATTTT. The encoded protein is CASSPWTSGGRELRTDTQYF.

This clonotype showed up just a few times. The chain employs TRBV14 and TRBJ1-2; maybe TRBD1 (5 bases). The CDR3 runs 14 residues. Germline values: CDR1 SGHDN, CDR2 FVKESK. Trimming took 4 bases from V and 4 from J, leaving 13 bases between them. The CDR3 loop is CASSPPGRIYGYTF. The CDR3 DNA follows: TGTGCCAGCAGCCCCCCGGGACGGATCTATGGCTACACCTTC.

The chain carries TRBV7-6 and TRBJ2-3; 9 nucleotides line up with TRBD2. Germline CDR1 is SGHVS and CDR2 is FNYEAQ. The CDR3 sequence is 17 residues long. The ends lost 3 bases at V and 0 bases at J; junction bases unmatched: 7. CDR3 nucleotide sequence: TGTGCCAGCAGCTTGGGAGCGGGGGGTAGAAGCACAGATACGCAGTATTTT. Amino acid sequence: CASSLGAGGRSTDTQYF.

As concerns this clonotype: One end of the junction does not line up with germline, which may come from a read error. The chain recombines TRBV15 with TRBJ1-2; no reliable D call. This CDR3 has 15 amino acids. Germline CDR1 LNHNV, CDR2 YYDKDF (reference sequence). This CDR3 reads CATSGEQTANYGYTF. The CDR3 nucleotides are TGTGCCACCAGCGGAGAACAGACGGCGAACTATGGCTACACCTTC.

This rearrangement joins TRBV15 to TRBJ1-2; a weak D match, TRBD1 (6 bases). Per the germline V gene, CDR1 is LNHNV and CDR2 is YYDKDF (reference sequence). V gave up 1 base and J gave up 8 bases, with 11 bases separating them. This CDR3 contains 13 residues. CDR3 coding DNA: TGTGCCACCAGCAGAGGAACAGGGTACGGCTACACCTTC. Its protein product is CATSRGTGYGYTF.

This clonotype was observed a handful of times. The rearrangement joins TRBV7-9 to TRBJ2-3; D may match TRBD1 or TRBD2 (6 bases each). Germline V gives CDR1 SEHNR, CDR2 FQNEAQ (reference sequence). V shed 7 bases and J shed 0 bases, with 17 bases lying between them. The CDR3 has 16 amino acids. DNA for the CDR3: TGTGCCAGCAACCTCCGAGGGGGGCGTAGCACAGATACGCAGTATTTT. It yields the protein CASNLRGGRSTDTQYF.

The CDR3 DNA reads as TGCGCCAGCAGCTTGGAGTGGGGTATCGGGGAGCTGTTTTTT. Its translation is CASSLEWGIGELFF. The gene calls are TRBV5-1 and TRBJ2-2; D is uncertain. The germline CDR1 and CDR2 sequences are SGHRS and YFSETQ. The V end was cut by 0 bases, the J end by 7 bases, with 10 bases between. There are 14 residues in the CDR3.

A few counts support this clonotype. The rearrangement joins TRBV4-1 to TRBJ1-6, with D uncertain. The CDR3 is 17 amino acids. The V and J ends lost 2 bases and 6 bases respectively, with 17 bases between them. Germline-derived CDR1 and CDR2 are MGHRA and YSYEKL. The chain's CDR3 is CASSQFGSGTVNSPLHF. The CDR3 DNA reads TGCGCCAGCAGCCAATTCGGCTCCGGAACAGTTAATTCACCCCTCCACTTT.

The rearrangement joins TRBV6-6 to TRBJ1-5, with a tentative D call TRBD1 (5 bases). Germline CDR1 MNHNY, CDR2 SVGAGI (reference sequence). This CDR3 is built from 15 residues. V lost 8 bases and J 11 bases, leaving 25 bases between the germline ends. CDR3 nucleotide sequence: TGTGCCAGCGATATAGGACATTATGGTGTAGACTCCCAGCATTTT. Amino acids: CASDIGHYGVDSQHF.

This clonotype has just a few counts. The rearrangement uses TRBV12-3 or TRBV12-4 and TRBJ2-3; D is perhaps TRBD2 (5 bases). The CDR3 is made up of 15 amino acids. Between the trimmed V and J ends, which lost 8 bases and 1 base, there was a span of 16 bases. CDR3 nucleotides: TGTGCCAGCCTTATAGGGCTAGCCCGCACAGATACGCAGTATTTT. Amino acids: CASLIGLARTDTQYF.

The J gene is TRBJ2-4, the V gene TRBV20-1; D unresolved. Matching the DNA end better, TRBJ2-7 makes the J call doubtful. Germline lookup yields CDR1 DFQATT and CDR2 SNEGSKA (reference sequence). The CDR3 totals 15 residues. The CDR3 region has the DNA TGCAGTGCTAGAGATCCCTGGCGCTCCCTCGACGAGCAGTACTTC. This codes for CSARDPWRSLDEQYF.